The entry that follows covers one T cell receptor beta chain sequence. This specimen comes from a study of blood T cell repertoires in COVID-19. Across the study: COVID-19 samples from acute and convalescent phases originated in the United States, Italy and Spain.

The data were produced by immunoSEQ multiplex PCR, yet TCRdb's version contains in-frame clones alone and is incomplete. The table has roughly 49,000 clones, 70% to 85% seen once. The CDR3 loop spans 18 amino acids. The V gene end was trimmed by 3 bases and the J gene end by 8 bases; junction bases not matched to a gene: 14. Per the germline V gene, CDR1 is SGHRS and CDR2 is YFSETQ. The material sequenced was peripheral blood. This sequence originates from a man aged 50 or older with active COVID-19. V and J are TRBV5-1 and TRBJ2-1; 13 nucleotides line up with TRBD2. The CDR3 loop reads CASSSLLAGGSIVHEQFF. CDR3 in DNA: TGCGCCAGCAGCTCCCTACTAGCGGGGGGGTCCATAGTACATGAGCAGTTCTTC.